These 29 T cell receptor beta chains share one sample of origin, sequenced in a study of shared clonotypes between healthy human individuals. The assay was immunoSEQ multiplex PCR, and TCRdb's table has in-frame clones only and misses some. The table includes 400,000 or so clones, about 97% detected once. Material for sequencing was memory CD8+ T cells sorted from blood. Regarding subset: CD45RO+ cells pooled with CCR7-negative TemRA cells. These receptors originate from a young man in good health.

This clone was found once. At one of its ends the junction is not consistent with the germline gene, which may arise from a read error. Written as DNA, the CDR3 is TGTGCTAGCAGCTTTAGTTCGGGGGCAGACACCGGGGAGCTGTTTTTT. Translating gives CASSFSSGADTGELFF. The chain recombines TRBV7-7 with TRBJ2-2; D might be TRBD1 or TRBD2, each matching 6 bases. The germline gives CDR1 SSHAT, CDR2 FNYEAQ (reference sequence). The CDR3 covers 16 residues.

The CDR3 spells CASSGLNRGSYNSPLHF. The CDR3 DNA reads TGTGCCAGCAGTGGTCTCAACAGGGGCTCCTATAATTCACCCCTCCACTTT. The chain combines TRBV6-1 with TRBJ1-6; TRBD1 aligns across 7 bases. Germline V gene lookup returns CDR1 MNHNS and CDR2 SASEGT. V trimming: 4 bases; J trimming: 0 bases; junction bases outside the gene matches: 6. The CDR3 is 17 amino acids.

The chain combines TRBV5-1 with TRBJ2-5; D might be TRBD1 or TRBD2, each matching 5 bases. V was trimmed by 3 bases and J by 2 bases, leaving 11 bases between them. This CDR3 is 14 amino acids long. Germline assignment: CDR1 SGHRS and CDR2 YFSETQ. CDR3 in amino acids: CASSSGTPQETQYF. In nucleotides, the CDR3 is TGCGCCAGCAGCTCCGGGACGCCTCAAGAGACCCAGTACTTC.

This chain connects TRBV28 to TRBJ2-2; TRBD2 agrees at 16 bases. The CDR3 sequence is 18 residues long. In germline, CDR1 is MDHEN, CDR2 SYDVKM. V gave up 7 bases and J gave up 6 bases; unmatched junction bases: 11. CDR3 amino acids: CASTATGTSGRAPGELFF. In nucleotides, the CDR3 is TGTGCCAGCACCGCGACCGGGACTAGCGGGAGGGCCCCCGGGGAGCTGTTTTTT.

This chain joins TRBV28 and TRBJ2-7, with 8 bases that match TRBD1. Germline CDR1 MDHEN, CDR2 SYDVKM. Germline trimming cut 9 bases from V and 1 base from J; bases unmatched to any gene: 8. The CDR3 spans 14 residues. CDR3 nucleotide sequence: TGTGCCAGTTGTCGGACAGGGCTTTCCTACGAGCAGTACTTC. This translates into CASCRTGLSYEQYF.

The V gene is TRBV28, the J gene TRBJ2-3; 7 bases map to TRBD2. The CDR3 runs 11 residues. From germline, CDR1 is MDHEN and CDR2 SYDVKM. The J segment lost 14 bases and the V segment lost 6 bases, leaving 8 bases of the junction unmatched. CDR3 sequence: CASSNREVGYF. In DNA, the CDR3 is TGTGCCAGCAGCAATCGGGAGGTAGGGTATTTT.

The chain employs TRBV9 and TRBJ1-2; tentative D call: TRBD1 (6 bases). The CDR3 is 16 residues long. Trimming stripped 0 bases from V and 7 bases from J, with 19 bases between. From germline, CDR1 is SGDLS and CDR2 YYNGEE. CDR3 amino acids: CASSVDPGAFSSGYTF. Written as DNA, the CDR3 is TGTGCCAGCAGCGTAGATCCGGGGGCGTTTTCTTCTGGCTACACCTTC.

The rearrangement joins TRBV28 to TRBJ1-2; D is uncertain. Germline V gene lookup returns CDR1 MDHEN and CDR2 SYDVKM. CDR3 length: 14 amino acids. Between the trimmed V and J ends, which lost 7 bases and 2 bases, there was a span of 14 bases. The CDR3 protein is CASTEVDLNYGYTF. The CDR3 DNA reads as TGTGCCAGCACCGAGGTAGACTTGAACTATGGCTACACCTTC.

Comment on this clone: Other DNA sequences in the sample encode the same CDR3. This rearrangement joins TRBV11-3 to TRBJ2-2; no reliable D call. The V gene lost 4 bases and the J gene lost 5 bases, with 5 bases spanning the gap. This CDR3 has 12 residues. Germline lookup yields CDR1 SGHNT and CDR2 YENEEA. The CDR3 DNA is TGTGCCAGCAGCTACGATACCGGGGAGCTGTTTTTT. This translates into CASSYDTGELFF.

V gene TRBV19 combines with J gene TRBJ1-4; 10 nucleotides agree with TRBD1. Trimming took 4 bases from V and 9 from J; bases not matched to a gene: 2. The CDR3 is 13 residues long. The germline V gene has CDR1 LNHDA and CDR2 SQIVND (reference sequence). This chain's CDR3 is CASSRQGAQKLFF. CDR3 nucleotide sequence: TGTGCCAGTAGTAGACAGGGGGCGCAAAAACTGTTTTTT.

This clone was seen just once. The chain couples TRBV11-2 to TRBJ2-1; TRBD2 is a possible D gene (7 bases). This CDR3 contains 15 residues. V was cut by 1 base and J by 2 bases, with 9 bases left in between. CDR1 and CDR2 (germline): SGHAT, FQNNGV. CDR3 coding DNA: TGTGCCAGCAGCTTAGGGGGGGGCCCCTACAATGAGCAGTTCTTC. This sequence encodes CASSLGGGPYNEQFF.

The chain recombines TRBV27 with TRBJ1-1; perhaps TRBD1 as D (6 bases). The V gene lost 2 bases and the J gene lost 5 bases, with 12 bases spanning the gap. Germline CDR1 and CDR2: MNHEY and SMNVEV (reference sequence). The CDR3 covers 14 residues. The CDR3 sequence: CASSLGQGTTEAFF. The CDR3 region has the DNA TGTGCCAGCAGTTTAGGGCAGGGGACGACTGAAGCTTTCTTT.

This sequence joins TRBV5-4 and TRBJ2-5, with 10 bases matching TRBD2. This CDR3 has 15 residues. V was pared by 2 bases and J by 1 base, with 2 bases of the junction left unmatched. Looked up from germline, CDR1 is SGHNT and CDR2 is YYREEE (reference sequence). The CDR3 region is CASSLSGRAQETQYF. The DNA of the CDR3 is TGTGCCAGCAGCTTAAGCGGGAGGGCCCAAGAGACCCAGTACTTC.

The chain couples TRBV29-1 to TRBJ1-4; D call uncertain. The CDR3 is 15 amino acids. Trimming pared 1 base from V and 0 bases from J, leaving 9 bases between. Germline assignment: CDR1 SQVTM and CDR2 ANQGSEA. CDR3 DNA: TGCAGCGTTGAAGTATCGGCAGCAACTAATGAAAAACTGTTTTTT. Its protein product is CSVEVSAATNEKLFF.

The chain employs TRBV7-9 and TRBJ1-5, with D uncertain. V was trimmed by 5 bases and J by 3 bases, leaving 8 bases between them. This CDR3 is 13 amino acids long. CDR1 and CDR2 (germline): SEHNR, FQNEAQ (reference sequence). CDR3 sequence: CASSPVSNQPQHF. The CDR3, as DNA: TGTGCCAGCAGCCCAGTTTCCAATCAGCCCCAGCATTTT.

The chain has TRBV11-2 and TRBJ2-3; D assignment may be TRBD1 or TRBD2 (5 bases each). Per germline, CDR1 SGHAT and CDR2 FQNNGV. CDR3 length: 17 amino acids. Trimming took 5 bases from V and 5 from J, leaving 23 bases between them. Written as DNA, the CDR3 is TGTGCCAGCAGCGCCAGACTATCGTTCAGTGGGGGAGATACGCAGTATTTT. Its protein is CASSARLSFSGGDTQYF.

The chain carries TRBV7-2 and TRBJ2-7; no definite D call. The CDR3 loop spans 12 amino acids. CDR1 is SGHTA, CDR2 FQGNSA, per germline. V lost 2 bases to trimming and J lost 5 bases, with 7 bases between them. The CDR3 sequence: CASSLSGHEQYF. The CDR3 DNA reads TGTGCCAGCAGCTTATCTGGCCACGAGCAGTACTTC.

The gene calls are TRBV4-1 and TRBJ2-7, with TRBD1 matching 7 bases. CDR3 length: 14 residues. The V gene's germline CDR1 is MGHRA and CDR2 YSYEKL. V dropped 3 bases and J dropped 0; count of bases not matched to a gene: 2. CDR3 protein: CASSQRDSSYEQYF. CDR3 nucleotide sequence: TGCGCCAGCAGCCAGAGGGACAGCTCCTACGAGCAGTACTTC.

Note on this clone: Additional DNA sequences in this sample encode the identical CDR3. The chain joins TRBV20-1 to TRBJ2-1; D is uncertain. CDR3 length: 11 residues. V was pared by 3 bases and J by 6 bases, with 6 bases between. Germline assignment: CDR1 DFQATT and CDR2 SNEGSKA (reference sequence). The CDR3, as DNA: TGCAGTGCTAGGGACGGCAATGAGCAGTTCTTC. Translation gives CSARDGNEQFF.

V and J are TRBV11-3 and TRBJ2-2; TRBD1 agrees at 7 bases. Germline values: CDR1 SGHNT, CDR2 YENEEA. The CDR3 has 14 amino acids. The V and J ends lost 4 bases and 7 bases, in that order; junction bases with no gene match: 6. CDR3 nucleotides: TGTGCCAGCAGCTCTCAGGGGGATGACGGGGAGCTGTTTTTT. Its translation: CASSSQGDDGELFF. Variable domain in full (rest from reference TRBV11-3 and TRBJ2-2): EAGVVQSPRYKIIEKKQPVAFWCNPISGHNTLYWYLQNLGQGPELLIRYENEEAVDDSQLPKDRFSAERLKGVDSTLKIQPAELGDSAVYLCASSSQGDDGELFFGEGSRLTVL.

This clone was seen a single time. The chain combines TRBV2 with TRBJ2-5; D is uncertain. V gave up 6 bases and J gave up 5 bases, with 7 bases separating them. The V gene's germline CDR1 is SNHLY and CDR2 FYNNEI. The CDR3 is 11 amino acids. The CDR3 protein is CASRRYETQYF. CDR3 sequence (DNA): TGTGCCAGCAGGAGGTATGAGACCCAGTACTTC. Full variable domain (missing parts from reference TRBV2 and TRBJ2-5): EPEVTQTPSHQVTQMGQEVILRCVPISNHLYFYWYRQILGQKVEFLVSFYNNEISEKSEIFDDQFSVERPDGSNFTLKIRSTKLEDSAMYFCASRRYETQYFGPGTRLLVL.

This sequence joins TRBV5-1 and TRBJ2-3; 8 bases match TRBD1. V dropped 0 bases and J dropped 5; count of bases not matched to a gene: 2. Germline CDR1 and CDR2: SGHRS and YFSETQ. The length of the CDR3 is 14 residues. The CDR3 bases are TGCGCCAGCAGCTTGGGGGACAGGCAAGATACGCAGTATTTT. Residues: CASSLGDRQDTQYF. The whole variable domain, remainder taken from reference TRBV5-1 and TRBJ2-3, is KAGVTQTPRYLIKTRGQQVTLSCSPISGHRSVSWYQQTPGQGLQFLFEYFSETQRNKGNFPGRFSGRQFSNSRSEMNVSTLELGDSALYLCASSLGDRQDTQYFGPGTRLTVL.

This chain uses TRBV10-3 with TRBJ1-3; 8 bases line up with TRBD1. V lost 6 bases and J lost 0; bases outside the gene matches: 7. Germline V lookup: CDR1 ENHRY, CDR2 SYGVKD. The CDR3 spans 16 residues. In DNA form, the CDR3 reads TGTGCCATCAGCGGGACAGGACCTTTCTCTGGAAACACCATATATTTT. Translation: CAISGTGPFSGNTIYF.

This sequence joins TRBV5-4 and TRBJ2-1; 14 bases fit TRBD2. From germline, CDR1 is SGHNT and CDR2 YYREEE (reference sequence). V gave up 0 bases and J gave up 7 bases; unmatched junction bases: 6. CDR3 length: 17 amino acids. The DNA of the CDR3 is TGTGCCAGCAGCTTGGCCTATGGACTAGCGGGAGGTAATGAGCAGTTCTTC. It codes for CASSLAYGLAGGNEQFF. Filled out from reference TRBV5-4 and TRBJ2-1, the complete variable domain reads ETGVTQSPTHLIKTRGQQVTLRCSSQSGHNTVSWYQQALGQGPQFIFQYYREEENGRGNFPPRFSGLQFPNYSSELNVNALELDDSALYLCASSLAYGLAGGNEQFFGPGTRLTVL.

The chain recombines TRBV7-6 with TRBJ2-5; 8 nucleotides match TRBD1. Germline CDR1 is SGHVS and CDR2 is FNYEAQ. V dropped 6 bases and J dropped 1; count of bases not matched to a gene: 4. The CDR3 loop spans 14 amino acids. The CDR3 spells CASRLGTGQETQYF. The CDR3 nucleotides are TGTGCCAGCAGGCTGGGGACAGGCCAAGAGACCCAGTACTTC.

The CDR3 DNA reads TGCAGTGCTGAACGACTAGCGGGAGGCGAGCAGTACTTC. Protein: CSAERLAGGEQYF. The rearrangement uses TRBV29-1 and TRBJ2-7, with 13 bases that match TRBD2. The CDR3 runs 13 residues. CDR1 SQVTM and CDR2 ANQGSEA come from the germline V gene.

The CDR3 loop is CASSFTATTDTQYF. CDR3 DNA: TGTGCCAGCAGTTTTACCGCAACGACAGATACGCAGTATTTT. The rearrangement uses TRBV28 and TRBJ2-3; no definite D call. The CDR3 runs to 14 residues. Looked up from germline, CDR1 is MDHEN and CDR2 is SYDVKM. Trimming took 3 bases from V and 3 from J, leaving 10 bases between them.

This chain connects TRBV5-1 to TRBJ1-1, with TRBD1 identical over 7 bases. The junction had 7 bases not matched to a gene; V was cut back by 4 bases and J by 1 base. The CDR3 runs 15 residues. CDR1 and CDR2 from the germline V gene are SGHRS and YFSETQ. CDR3 bases: TGCGCCAGCAGCCTGATGACAGGGAAGAACACTGAAGCTTTCTTT. It specifies CASSLMTGKNTEAFF.

The chain recombines TRBV6-5 with TRBJ1-3; 7 bases agree with TRBD1. This CDR3 has 15 amino acids. CDR1 is MNHEY, CDR2 SVGAGI, per germline. V trimming: 4 bases; J trimming: 0 bases; junction bases outside the gene matches: 3. The CDR3 sequence is CASSWTGFSGNTIYF. The CDR3 nucleotides read TGTGCCAGCAGTTGGACAGGATTCTCTGGAAACACCATATATTTT.